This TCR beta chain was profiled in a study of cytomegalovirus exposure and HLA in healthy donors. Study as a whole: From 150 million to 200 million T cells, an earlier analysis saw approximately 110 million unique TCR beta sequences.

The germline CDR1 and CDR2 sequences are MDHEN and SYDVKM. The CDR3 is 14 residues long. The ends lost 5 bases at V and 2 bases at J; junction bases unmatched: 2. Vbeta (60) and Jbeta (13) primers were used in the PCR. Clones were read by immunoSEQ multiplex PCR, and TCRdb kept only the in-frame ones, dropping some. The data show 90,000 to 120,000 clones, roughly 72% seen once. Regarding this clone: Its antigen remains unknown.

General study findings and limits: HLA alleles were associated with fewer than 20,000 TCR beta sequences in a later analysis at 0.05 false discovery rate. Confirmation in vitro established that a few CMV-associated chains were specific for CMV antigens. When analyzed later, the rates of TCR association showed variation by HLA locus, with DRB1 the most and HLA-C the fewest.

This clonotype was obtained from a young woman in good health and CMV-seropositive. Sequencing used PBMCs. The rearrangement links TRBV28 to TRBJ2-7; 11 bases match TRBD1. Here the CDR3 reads CASSPGQGAYEQYF. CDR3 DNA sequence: TGTGCCAGCAGTCCGGGACAGGGGGCCTACGAGCAGTACTTC.